The 31 T cell receptor beta chains reported below all come from one sample, sequenced in a study of sequential checkpoint blockade in melanoma. Described treatment: randomized to nivolumab then ipilimumab (arm A) or the reverse (arm B). The method was immunoSEQ multiplex PCR; TCRdb's version includes in-frame clones alone and lacks a portion of them. This sample carries approximately 40,000 clones, around 86% of them seen once, and the ten largest clones take more than 10%. The sample in question was CD8+ T cells sorted from blood (inferred from file names), obtained from a patient given nivolumab and ipilimumab in sequence. Receptors originate from a human donor with melanoma.

This chain connects TRBV4-3 to TRBJ2-1; TRBD2 aligns across 10 bases. CDR1 and CDR2 (germline): LGHNA, YSLEER. The CDR3 sequence is 17 residues long. The V gene end was trimmed by 0 bases and the J gene end by 8 bases; junction bases not matched to a gene: 10. CDR3 bases: TGCGCCAGCAGCCAAGATCATTGGACTAGCGGTCCCGATGAGCAGTTCTTC. This translates into CASSQDHWTSGPDEQFF.

The rearrangement links TRBV4-1 to TRBJ2-7; TRBD1 is a possible D gene (6 bases). This CDR3 has 15 amino acids. Trimming removed 0 bases from V and 3 bases from J, with 12 bases in between. Per the germline V gene, CDR1 is MGHRA and CDR2 is YSYEKL. CDR3 amino acids: CASSQDSGESYEQYF. The CDR3 region has the DNA TGCGCCAGCAGCCAAGATTCAGGGGAAAGCTACGAGCAGTACTTC.

J is TRBJ1-5 and V is TRBV6-6, with D uncertain. V lost 8 bases to trimming and J lost 1 base, with 18 bases between them. This CDR3 spans 16 amino acids. The germline gives CDR1 MNHNY, CDR2 SVGAGI (reference sequence). DNA for the CDR3: TGTGCCAGCTTATCAGAGGGCGGCGGGAGCAATCAGCCCCAGCATTTT. It is translated as CASLSEGGGSNQPQHF.

The genes are TRBV29-1 and TRBJ1-4; TRBD1 might be the D (6 bases). Trimming stripped 4 bases from V and 6 bases from J, with 12 bases between. There are 13 residues in the CDR3. Germline loops: CDR1 SQVTM, CDR2 ANQGSEA. The CDR3 region has the DNA TGCAGCGTTGTGACAGGTCGGGATGAAAAACTGTTTTTT. It is translated as CSVVTGRDEKLFF.

The rearrangement links TRBV11-2 to TRBJ2-7; TRBD1 matches at 9 bases. The germline V gene encodes CDR1 SGHAT and CDR2 FQNNGV. After removal of 8 bases from V and 4 bases from J, the junction contained 6 bases not matched to a gene. The CDR3 loop spans 13 amino acids. CDR3 sequence (DNA): TGTGCCAGCGTCCGGGACAGGGAATACGAGCAGTACTTC. Its translation is CASVRDREYEQYF.

This clone was detected a few times. This chain connects TRBV5-1 to TRBJ2-1; 11 bases match TRBD1. CDR3 length: 17 amino acids. The J segment lost 8 bases and the V segment lost 3 bases, leaving 13 bases of the junction unmatched. CDR1 is SGHRS, CDR2 YFSETQ, per germline. CDR3 coding DNA: TGCGCCAGCAGCTCGATAAGGACAGGGGGCGGGCGAGATGAGCAGTTCTTC. This codes for CASSSIRTGGGRDEQFF.

This chain links TRBV30 with TRBJ2-3; the match to TRBD2 covers 11 bases. From germline, CDR1 is GTSNPN and CDR2 SVGIG (reference sequence). The trim removed 7 bases at V and 2 bases at J, leaving 8 bases unmatched. The CDR3 spans 15 residues. Written as DNA, the CDR3 is TGTGCCTCGTCACTAGCGGGAGTTGTCACAGATACGCAGTATTTT. This gives the protein CASSLAGVVTDTQYF. The full variable domain, rest sourced from reference TRBV30 and TRBJ2-3, is SQTIHQWPATLVQPVGSPLSLECTVEGTSNPNLYWYRQAAGRGLQLLFYSVGIGQISSEVPQNLSASRPQDRQFILSSKKLLLSDSGFYLCASSLAGVVTDTQYFGPGTRLTVL.

A single count supports this clone. V and J are TRBV6-1 and TRBJ2-6, with 8 bases that match TRBD1. Germline-derived CDR1 and CDR2 are MNHNS and SASEGT. The CDR3 loop spans 20 amino acids. V gave up 4 bases and J gave up 4 bases; unmatched junction bases: 18. In DNA form, the CDR3 reads TGTGCCAGCAGTGGCAGCCCCGGGACAGGACTATCCTGGGGGGCCAACGTCCTGACTTTC. The encoded protein is CASSGSPGTGLSWGANVLTF.

The CDR3 DNA is TGTGCCAGCAGTGAGGGCCAGGCTATAACCTACGAGCAGTACTTC. Protein: CASSEGQAITYEQYF. The V call is TRBV2, the J call TRBJ2-7; D uncertain. Trimming removed 3 bases from V and 2 bases from J, with 14 bases in between. Per germline, CDR1 SNHLY and CDR2 FYNNEI. The CDR3 has 15 residues.

This clone was seen a single time. This sequence joins TRBV25-1 and TRBJ1-6; D is uncertain. With 6 bases removed from V and 8 bases from J, the gap between germline ends came to 14 bases. CDR1 and CDR2 from the germline V gene are MGHDK and SYGVNS. The CDR3 length is 14 residues. The CDR3 DNA follows: TGTGCCAGCAGCAGTGAGGGATGGGATTCACCCCTCCACTTT. Protein: CASSSEGWDSPLHF.

The rearrangement links TRBV6-5 to TRBJ1-4, with D uncertain. CDR3 length: 15 amino acids. The ends were cut back, 2 bases at V and 4 bases at J, with 11 bases in the middle. Germline assignment: CDR1 MNHEY and CDR2 SVGAGI. CDR3 region: CASSYGSGINEKLFF. The CDR3 DNA follows: TGTGCCAGCAGTTACGGTTCAGGAATTAATGAAAAACTGTTTTTT.

The V call is TRBV9, the J call TRBJ1-5; D gene unclear. V lost 7 bases, J lost 0 bases, and 14 bases lay in between. The CDR3 length is 15 residues. CDR1 and CDR2 from the germline V gene are SGDLS and YYNGEE. DNA for the CDR3: TGTGCCAGCGACCCCGGGGTTTATAGCAATCAGCCCCAGCATTTT. Encoded protein: CASDPGVYSNQPQHF.

The chain couples TRBV7-9 to TRBJ2-2, with TRBD1 identical over 7 bases. Losses at the gene ends were 5 bases for V and 9 bases for J; bases not matched to a gene: 6. The germline gives CDR1 SEHNR, CDR2 FQNEAQ (reference sequence). CDR3 length equals 13 residues. CDR3 residues: CASSGQEGRELFF. The CDR3 nucleotides are TGTGCCAGCAGCGGACAGGAAGGCCGGGAGCTGTTTTTT.

The chain joins TRBV13 to TRBJ2-4; 7 nucleotides line up with TRBD2. Trimming cost V 3 bases and J 0 bases; bases outside gene matches: 5. The CDR3 is 16 residues long. Germline V gene lookup returns CDR1 PRHDT and CDR2 FYEKMQ (reference sequence). The CDR3 loop is CASSFLLAGAKNIQYF. The CDR3 DNA reads as TGTGCCAGCAGCTTCCTTTTAGCGGGAGCCAAAAACATTCAGTACTTC.

V and J are TRBV11-2 and TRBJ1-2; 7 bases line up with TRBD1. CDR3 length: 15 amino acids. The ends lost 5 bases at V and 6 bases at J; junction bases unmatched: 12. Germline CDR1 reads SGHAT; CDR2 reads FQNNGV. The CDR3 is CASSQGQTRINGYTF. CDR3 DNA sequence: TGTGCCAGCAGCCAGGGACAGACCCGAATTAATGGCTACACCTTC.

This chain joins TRBV4-1 and TRBJ2-2; TRBD1 might be the D (5 bases). Germline assignment: CDR1 MGHRA and CDR2 YSYEKL. Trimming left V 2 bases short and J 5 bases short, with 12 bases between. This CDR3 region has 15 residues. This chain's CDR3 is CASSQRVTETGELFF. The CDR3 DNA follows: TGCGCCAGCAGCCAAAGAGTGACAGAGACCGGGGAGCTGTTTTTT.

This sequence joins TRBV27 and TRBJ2-4; 14 nucleotides line up with TRBD2. The V gene end was trimmed by 4 bases and the J gene end by 13 bases; junction bases not matched to a gene: 9. This CDR3 comprises 15 residues. In germline, CDR1 is MNHEY, CDR2 SMNVEV (reference sequence). CDR3 sequence (DNA): TGTGCCAGCAGTTCGGGACTAGCGGGAGTCATCAAGCAGTACTTC. It encodes CASSSGLAGVIKQYF.

This rearrangement joins TRBV5-4 to TRBJ1-1; 8 positions match TRBD1. Germline loops: CDR1 SGHNT, CDR2 YYREEE (reference sequence). The J segment lost 4 bases and the V segment lost 5 bases, leaving 7 bases of the junction unmatched. This CDR3 is built from 14 residues. The CDR3 protein is CASREGTGGTEAFF. The CDR3 nucleotides are TGTGCCAGCAGGGAAGGAACAGGGGGCACTGAAGCTTTCTTT.

This rearrangement joins TRBV9 to TRBJ2-7; TRBD1 is a possible D gene (6 bases). Trimming stripped 4 bases from V and 2 bases from J, with 13 bases between. The CDR3 is 14 residues long. Germline CDR1 is SGDLS and CDR2 is YYNGEE. The CDR3 coding sequence is TGTGCCAGCAGCCCCACAGGGTCGACCTACGAGCAGTACGTC. Its translation is CASSPTGSTYEQYV.

The rearrangement joins TRBV5-4 to TRBJ2-5; possible D gene TRBD2, 5 bases. This CDR3 contains 13 residues. Trimming shortened V by 1 base and J by 5 bases, and 9 bases separated the two germline ends. Per the germline V gene, CDR1 is SGHNT and CDR2 is YYREEE (reference sequence). The CDR3: CASSLRGGETQYF. The CDR3 nucleotides read TGTGCCAGCAGCTTGCGGGGTGGCGAGACCCAGTACTTC.

The chain is built from TRBV5-4 and TRBJ2-7; D perhaps matches TRBD2 (6 bases). The V gene lost 5 bases and the J gene lost 0 bases, with 12 bases spanning the gap. Germline V CDR1 and CDR2: SGHNT, YYREEE (reference sequence). The CDR3 has 14 amino acids. The CDR3 region is CASSASVLSYEQYF. The DNA of the CDR3 is TGTGCCAGCAGTGCTAGCGTCCTCTCCTACGAGCAGTACTTC.

In this sample, this clone turned up a few times. CDR3 sequence: CASSQDRSGRTDTQYF. CDR3 nucleotide sequence: TGCGCCAGCAGCCAAGATAGGAGCGGGAGAACAGATACGCAGTATTTT. This chain joins TRBV4-3 and TRBJ2-3; 8 bases fit TRBD2. J was trimmed by 3 bases and V by 0 bases; bases with no gene match: 5. Germline CDR1 reads LGHNA; CDR2 reads YSLEER. The CDR3 loop spans 16 amino acids.

V is TRBV7-9 and J is TRBJ2-1; TRBD2 agrees at 13 bases. This CDR3 is built from 17 residues. V trimming: 5 bases; J trimming: 6 bases; junction bases outside the gene matches: 10. CDR1 and CDR2 (germline): SEHNR, FQNEAQ (reference sequence). For the CDR3, the DNA is TGTGCCAGCAGCCACGGACTAGCGGGAGAAGTGGGCAATGAGCAGTTCTTC. This gives the protein CASSHGLAGEVGNEQFF.

V gene TRBV7-9 combines with J gene TRBJ2-5; no clear D gene. Germline V gene data show CDR1 as SEHNR and CDR2 as FQNEAQ (reference sequence). CDR3 length: 13 amino acids. V lost 1 base to trimming and J lost 6 bases, with 9 bases between them. The CDR3 region is CASSLEMRQTQYF. The CDR3 DNA follows: TGTGCCAGCAGCTTAGAGATGCGTCAGACCCAGTACTTC.

The V and J genes are TRBV28 and TRBJ2-7; 7 nucleotides agree with TRBD1. Germline V gene lookup returns CDR1 MDHEN and CDR2 SYDVKM. The CDR3 runs to 16 residues. V dropped 6 bases and J dropped 6; count of bases not matched to a gene: 17. CDR3 DNA sequence: TGTGCCAGCAGCTTTTATCCCGGGACAGTTTACAGCGAGCAGTACTTC. It specifies CASSFYPGTVYSEQYF.

The chain uses TRBV15 and TRBJ1-4; TRBD1 agrees at 7 bases. Germline loops: CDR1 LNHNV, CDR2 YYDKDF (reference sequence). With 1 base clipped from V and 6 bases from J, the junction kept 5 bases outside the gene matches. This CDR3 has 15 residues. As DNA, the CDR3 is TGTGCCACCAGCAGAGCACTGAGGGGGCATGAAAAACTGTTTTTT. It yields the protein CATSRALRGHEKLFF. The full variable domain, rest sourced from reference TRBV15 and TRBJ1-4, is DAMVIQNPRYQVTQFGKPVTLSCSQTLNHNVMYWYQQKSSQAPKLLFHYYDKDFNNEADTPDNFQSRRPNTSFCFLDIRSPGLGDTAMYLCATSRALRGHEKLFFGSGTQLSVL.

The chain has TRBV13 and TRBJ2-2; D possibly corresponds to TRBD2 (6 bases). CDR1 PRHDT and CDR2 FYEKMQ come from the germline V gene (reference sequence). Trimming cost V 7 bases and J 3 bases, with 15 bases left between them. The CDR3 totals 15 residues. The CDR3 region has the DNA TGTGCCAGCATCGGGGGAGACACACACACCGGGGAGCTGTTTTTT. Translating it yields CASIGGDTHTGELFF.

The genes are TRBV10-2 and TRBJ2-7, with TRBD2 matching over 7 bases. The CDR3 extends over 14 amino acids. The germline V gene encodes CDR1 WSHSY and CDR2 SAAADI. J was trimmed by 3 bases and V by 6 bases; bases with no gene match: 8. For the CDR3, the DNA is TGCGCCAGCAGAGAGATGGGGGACTACTACGAGCAGTACTTC. It yields the protein CASREMGDYYEQYF.

The chain couples TRBV5-1 to TRBJ2-3; 11 bases agree with TRBD1. With V trimmed by 4 bases and J by 2 bases, 9 bases remained unmatched. The CDR3 totals 17 residues. Germline V gene lookup returns CDR1 SGHRS and CDR2 YFSETQ. The DNA for the CDR3 is TGCGCCAGCAGCCAGAGGCGGACAGGGGGCAACACAGATACGCAGTATTTT. Translating gives CASSQRRTGGNTDTQYF.

DNA of the CDR3: TGTGCCACCATTAGCGTCACGGCAGATACGCAGTATTTT. This gives the protein CATISVTADTQYF. This sequence joins TRBV15 and TRBJ2-3; D may be TRBD2 (5 bases). The CDR3 totals 13 residues. Germline CDR1 LNHNV, CDR2 YYDKDF (reference sequence). Trimming took off 7 bases at V and 4 bases at J, with 12 bases between the two ends.

This clone was detected once. The chain is built from TRBV7-6 and TRBJ2-1; TRBD2 agrees at 9 bases. Germline-derived CDR1 and CDR2 are SGHVS and FNYEAQ. The V gene end was trimmed by 3 bases and the J gene end by 4 bases; junction bases not matched to a gene: 4. The CDR3 sequence is 15 residues long. CDR3 region: CASSFASGTYNEQFF. In DNA, the CDR3 is TGTGCCAGCAGCTTCGCTAGCGGGACATACAATGAGCAGTTCTTC.